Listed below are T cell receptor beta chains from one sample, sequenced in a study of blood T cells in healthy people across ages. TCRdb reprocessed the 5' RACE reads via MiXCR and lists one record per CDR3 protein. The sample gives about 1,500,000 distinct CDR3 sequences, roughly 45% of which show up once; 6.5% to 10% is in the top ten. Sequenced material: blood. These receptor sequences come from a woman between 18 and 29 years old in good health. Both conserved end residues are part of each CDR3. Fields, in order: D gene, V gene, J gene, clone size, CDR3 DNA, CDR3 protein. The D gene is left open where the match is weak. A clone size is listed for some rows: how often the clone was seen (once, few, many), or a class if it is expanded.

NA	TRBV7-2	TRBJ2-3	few	TGTGCCAGCAGGCCGGGACGTATCACAGATACGCAGTATTTT	CASRPGRITDTQYF
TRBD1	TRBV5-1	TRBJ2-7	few	TGCGCCAGCAGCTTGGTAGGGTACGGGACAGCCGCTTCCGAGCAGTACTTC	CASSLVGYGTAASEQYF
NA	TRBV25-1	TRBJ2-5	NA	TGTGCCAGCACCATAGGCGGCGGTCAAGAGACCCAGTACTTC	CASTIGGGQETQYF
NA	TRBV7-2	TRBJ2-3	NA	TGTGCCAGCAGTTTCCCCATTTCGGCAGATACGCAGTATTTT	CASSFPISADTQYF
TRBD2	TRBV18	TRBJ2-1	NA	TGTGCCAGCTCACCCACTAGCGGGGCCGGCGATGAGCAGTTCTTC	CASSPTSGAGDEQFF
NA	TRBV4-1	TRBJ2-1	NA	TGCGCCAGCAGCCAAGAAACCCCCGTCCACAATGAGCAGTTCTTC	CASSQETPVHNEQFF
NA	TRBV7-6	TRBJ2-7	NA	TGTGCCAGCAGCCTACGCTTGGGGGAGTGGCACGAGCAGTACTTC	CASSLRLGEWHEQYF
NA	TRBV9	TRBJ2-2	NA	TGTGCCAGCAGCGTAGCGCCTACCGGGGAGCTGTTTTTT	CASSVAPTGELFF
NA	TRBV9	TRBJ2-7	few	TGTGCCAGCAGCGAGGGGGACACCGAGCAGTACTTC	CASSEGDTEQYF
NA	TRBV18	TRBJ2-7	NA	TGTGCCAGCTCCTCCATGGAGTCCTACGAGCAGTACTTC	CASSSMESYEQYF
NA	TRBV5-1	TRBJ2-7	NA	TGCGCCAGCAGCTTGCCCCAGGGATTCAACGAGCAGTACTTC	CASSLPQGFNEQYF
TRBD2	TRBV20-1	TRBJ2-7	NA	TGCAGTGCTGTGGGACTAGCGGGGGGGACCTACGAGCAGTACTTC	CSAVGLAGGTYEQYF
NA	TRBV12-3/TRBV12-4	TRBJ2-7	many	TGTGCCAGCGCGACGGGGAGCTCCTACGAGCAGTACTTC	CASATGSSYEQYF
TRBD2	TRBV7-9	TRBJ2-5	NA	TGTGCCAGCAGCACGCGCGAGAGCTGGACTAGTGGCGCAGAGACCCAGTACTTC	CASSTRESWTSGAETQYF
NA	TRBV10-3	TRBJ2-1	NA	TGTGCCATCAGTACCGTCGGGTGGACGGGTCTGGGCTGGGGCAATGAGCAGTTCTTC	CAISTVGWTGLGWGNEQFF
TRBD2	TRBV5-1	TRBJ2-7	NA	TGCGCCAGCTTCCCCGGGGAGGTAGCGGGAAACTCCTACGAGCAGTACTTC	CASFPGEVAGNSYEQYF
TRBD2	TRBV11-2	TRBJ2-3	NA	TGTGCCAGCAGCTTAGGCAGCGGGAGGCCCACAGATACGCAGTATTTT	CASSLGSGRPTDTQYF
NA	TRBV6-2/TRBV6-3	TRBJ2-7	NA	TGTGCCAGCACCCACGTCCTAGCGAAGAGCTCCTACGAGCAGTACTTC	CASTHVLAKSSYEQYF
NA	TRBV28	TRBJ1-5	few	TGTGCCAGCTACCCGACAGAGGCCGTTTGGAATCAGCCCCAGCATTTT	CASYPTEAVWNQPQHF
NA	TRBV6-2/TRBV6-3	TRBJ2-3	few	TGTGCCAGCAGTAAACACCAGGGGTCGAACCTGATTGTTACGCAGTATTTT	CASSKHQGSNLIVTQYF
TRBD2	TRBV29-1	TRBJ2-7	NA	TGCAGCGTTGAAGATCGGGGAGGGTACGACGAGCAGTACTTC	CSVEDRGGYDEQYF
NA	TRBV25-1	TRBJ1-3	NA	TGTGCCAGCAGTACACAATACTCTGGAAACACCATATATTTT	CASSTQYSGNTIYF
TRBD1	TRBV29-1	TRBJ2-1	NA	TGCAGCGTTGAAGACAGGGGGAGACAGGGAGTAACCTACAATGAGCAGTTCTTC	CSVEDRGRQGVTYNEQFF
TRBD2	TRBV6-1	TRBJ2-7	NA	TGTGCCAGCAGTAAGGGACTAGCGGGGGGGTTTGCCTACGAGCAGTACTTC	CASSKGLAGGFAYEQYF
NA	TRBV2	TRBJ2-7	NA	TGTGCCAGCAGCCTACAGGGCGAGTCCTCCGGACACGAGCAGTACTTC	CASSLQGESSGHEQYF
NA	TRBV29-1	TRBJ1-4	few	TGCAGCGTTGAAGCCTCTACGGGTGAAAAACTGTTTTTT	CSVEASTGEKLFF
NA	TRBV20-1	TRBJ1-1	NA	TGCAGTGCTAGAGATGGGCAGCACACTGAAGCTTTCTTT	CSARDGQHTEAFF
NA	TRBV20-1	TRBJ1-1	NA	TGCAGTGCTAGGCCTGGAATGAACACTGAAGCTTTCTTT	CSARPGMNTEAFF
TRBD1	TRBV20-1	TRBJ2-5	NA	TGCAGTGTTCAACTTACAGGGGGTGGGACCCAGTACTTC	CSVQLTGGGTQYF
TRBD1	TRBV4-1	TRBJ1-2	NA	TGCGCCAGCAGCCAGGCCCCGGGACAGGGGAACTATGGCTACACCTTC	CASSQAPGQGNYGYTF
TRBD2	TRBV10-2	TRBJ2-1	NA	TGCGCCAGCAGTGAGCGTACTAGCGGGAGGTTTGCCTACAATGAGCAGTTCTTC	CASSERTSGRFAYNEQFF
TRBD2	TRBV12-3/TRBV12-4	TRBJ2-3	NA	TGTGCCAGCAGTCCTGCGGCCGGGGGGAGAACAGATACGCAGTATTTT	CASSPAAGGRTDTQYF
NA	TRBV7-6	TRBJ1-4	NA	TGTGCCAGCAGTTCGTGGGACCTCGCAACTAATGAAAAACTGTTTTTT	CASSSWDLATNEKLFF
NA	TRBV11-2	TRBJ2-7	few	TGTGCCAGCAGCTTCGATGGGCAGGGCCCCTACGAGCAGTACTTC	CASSFDGQGPYEQYF
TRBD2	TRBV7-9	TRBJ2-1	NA	TGTGCCAGCAGCTACCTGACTAGCGGGGGACACAATGAGCAGTTCTTC	CASSYLTSGGHNEQFF
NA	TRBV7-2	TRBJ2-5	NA	TGTGCCAGCAGCTTACAGAGGGACATCCAAGAGACCCAGTACTTC	CASSLQRDIQETQYF
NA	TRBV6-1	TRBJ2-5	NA	TGTGCCAGCAGTGATCTGGGCTTCAACGAGGAGACCCAGTACTTC	CASSDLGFNEETQYF
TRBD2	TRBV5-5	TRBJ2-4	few	TGTGCCAGCAGCTTTTCGGTAGCGGGAGGATTTCAGTACTTC	CASSFSVAGGFQYF
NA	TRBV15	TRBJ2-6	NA	TGTGCCACCAGCAGAGTTTACTCCCCTTCCGACTCTGGGGCCAACGTCCAGACTTTC	CATSRVYSPSDSGANVQTF
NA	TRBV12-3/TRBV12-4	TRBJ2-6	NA	TGTGCCAGCAGGTGCTCTGGGGCCAACGTCCTGACTTTC	CASRCSGANVLTF
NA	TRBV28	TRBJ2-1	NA	TGTGCCAGCAGTTTAACCCCCGTGGTTATTAGCGGTCGGAGTGTAATAGGGCAGTTCTTC	CASSLTPVVISGRSVIGQFF
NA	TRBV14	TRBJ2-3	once	TGTGCCAGCAGCACCCCCGGGGGCACTAGCACAGATACGCAGTATTTT	CASSTPGGTSTDTQYF
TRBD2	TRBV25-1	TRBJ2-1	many	TGTGCCAGCAGCGAATCCGGGGGGGTCCGGTTCTTC	CASSESGGVRFF
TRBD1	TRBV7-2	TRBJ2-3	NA	TGTGCCGTCAGGGGGCAGAGCACAGATATGCAGTATTTT	CAVRGQSTDMQYF
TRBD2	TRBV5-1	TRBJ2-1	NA	TGCGCCAGCAGCCGATCACTAGCGGGAGGGCCTAAGTTTTTAGATGAGCAGTTCTTC	CASSRSLAGGPKFLDEQFF
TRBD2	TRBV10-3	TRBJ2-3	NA	TGTGCCATCAGCGCGACTAGCGGGGGGACAGATACGCAGTATTTT	CAISATSGGTDTQYF
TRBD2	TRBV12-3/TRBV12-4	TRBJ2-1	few	TGTGCCAGCAGTTTTAGGGCTAGCGGCCCCAATGAGCAGTTCTTC	CASSFRASGPNEQFF
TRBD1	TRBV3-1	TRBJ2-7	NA	TGTGCCGGCACCATGAAGACAGGGGCACACGAGCAGTACTTC	CAGTMKTGAHEQYF
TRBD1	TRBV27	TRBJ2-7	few	TGTGCCAGCAGCAGACAGGGGGGTAACGAGCAGTACTTC	CASSRQGGNEQYF
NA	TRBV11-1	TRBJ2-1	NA	TGTGCCAGCAGCTTAGCGCTTCCCGATGAGCAGTTCTTC	CASSLALPDEQFF
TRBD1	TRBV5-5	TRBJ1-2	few	TGTGCCAGCAGCGGAAAGGGACAGAACTATGGCTACACCTTC	CASSGKGQNYGYTF
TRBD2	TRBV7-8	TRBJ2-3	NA	TGTGCCAGCAGCTTAGTACGTTCGCAGCGGGGGGTTGCTCCAGATACGCAGTATTTT	CASSLVRSQRGVAPDTQYF
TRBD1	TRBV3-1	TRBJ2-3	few	TGTGCCAGCAGCCAAGAACCGACAGGGACGCTCACAGATACGCAGTATTTT	CASSQEPTGTLTDTQYF
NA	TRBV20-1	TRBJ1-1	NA	TGCAGTGCTAGTCTCCGGGGCTTGTACACTGAAGCTTTCTTT	CSASLRGLYTEAFF
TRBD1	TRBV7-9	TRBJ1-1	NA	TGTGCCAGCAGGCCGACAGGGGGCCGGGGTGAAGCTTTCTTT	CASRPTGGRGEAFF